The 10 T cell receptor beta chains below all came from one sample that was sequenced in a study of T cell repertoires in cytomegalovirus infection. One entry per CDR3 protein results from TCRdb running MiXCR on the reads. This table holds approximately 1,000,000 distinct CDR3 sequences, roughly a third found once. The antigens for these receptors are not known. The input for sequencing was cultured CD8+ T cells from PBMCs, taken from culture after CMV antigen stimulation. The receptors originated from a human donor in good health (CMV status not recorded). Some clones in this sample may be carry-over from other donors' samples.

The CDR3 sequence: CASSQGFRGPNTEAFF. The CDR3 region has the DNA TGTGCCAGCAGCCAAGGATTTAGGGGCCCGAACACTGAAGCTTTCTTT. The chain is built from TRBV14 and TRBJ1-1; a weak D match, TRBD1 (5 bases). Germline CDR1 reads SGHDN; CDR2 reads FVKESK. CDR3 length: 16 residues. V lost 1 base and J 1 base, leaving 13 bases between the germline ends.

This clonotype has at least ten counts. The V and J genes are TRBV7-2 and TRBJ2-7, with D unresolved. This CDR3 has 12 amino acids. CDR1 is SGHTA, CDR2 FQGNSA, per germline. The ends were cut back, 2 bases at V and 7 bases at J, with 9 bases in the middle. Here the CDR3 reads CASSLPGREQYV. The DNA for the CDR3 is TGTGCCAGCAGCTTACCAGGACGAGAGCAGTACGTC.

The CDR3 DNA sequence: TGTGCCAGCAGCCTCGGCCGGGCGGGCAATCAGCCCCAGCATTTT. Translating it yields CASSLGRAGNQPQHF. This rearrangement joins TRBV28 to TRBJ1-5; D ambiguous. The CDR3 loop spans 15 amino acids. Trimming shortened V by 6 bases and J by 2 bases, and 14 bases separated the two germline ends. Germline V gene sequence: CDR1 MDHEN, CDR2 SYDVKM.

This clonotype was recorded at least ten times. The chain couples TRBV6-2 or TRBV6-3 to TRBJ2-6; D gene ambiguous. CDR3 length equals 15 residues. CDR1 MNHEY and CDR2 SVGEGT come from the germline V gene. V lost 5 bases, J lost 2 bases, and 10 bases lay in between. The CDR3 reads CASSLSSAGANVLTF. As DNA, the CDR3 is TGTGCCAGCAGTCTCTCGTCGGCTGGGGCCAACGTCCTGACTTTC.

The rearrangement links TRBV27 to TRBJ2-5, with 8 bases matching TRBD1. V lost 0 bases and J lost 2; bases outside the gene matches: 5. The length of the CDR3 is 16 residues. From germline, CDR1 is MNHEY and CDR2 SMNVEV (reference sequence). The CDR3 DNA is TGTGCCAGCAGTTTATCCCCTAGGACAGGGCAAGAGACCCAGTACTTC. Translation: CASSLSPRTGQETQYF.

This clonotype occurred a few times. The rearrangement links TRBV20-1 to TRBJ1-2, with D maybe TRBD1 (5 bases). The CDR3 runs to 16 residues. Trimming pared 3 bases from V and 6 bases from J, leaving 23 bases between. Germline-derived CDR1 and CDR2 are DFQATT and SNEGSKA (reference sequence). CDR3: CSARTRTGTGSDGYTF. CDR3 nucleotides: TGCAGTGCTAGGACCCGAACCGGGACGGGAAGCGATGGCTACACCTTC.

This clonotype has at least ten counts. The chain is built from TRBV7-6 and TRBJ2-1, with 8 bases that match TRBD2. CDR3 length equals 16 residues. Germline CDR1 reads SGHVS; CDR2 reads FNYEAQ. With 6 bases clipped from V and 1 base from J, the junction kept 8 bases outside the gene matches. CDR3 bases: TGTGCCAGCAGTCAAAGCGGGGGCCTTTCCTACAATGAGCAGTTCTTC. This sequence encodes CASSQSGGLSYNEQFF. The variable domain in full, with the rest retrieved from reference TRBV7-6 and TRBJ2-1, is GAGVSQSPRYKVTKRGQDVALRCDPISGHVSLYWYRQALGQGPEFLTYFNYEAQQDKSGLPNDRFSAERPEGSISTLTIQRTEQRDSAMYRCASSQSGGLSYNEQFFGPGTRLTVL.

The chain is built from TRBV20-1 and TRBJ2-6; D possibly corresponds to TRBD1 (6 bases). This CDR3 is 16 amino acids long. Germline lookup yields CDR1 DFQATT and CDR2 SNEGSKA (reference sequence). Between the trimmed V and J ends, which lost 4 bases and 0 bases, there was a span of 13 bases. CDR3 sequence: CSAMGALHSGANVLTF. In nucleotides, the CDR3 is TGCAGTGCTATGGGGGCTTTACACTCTGGGGCCAACGTCCTGACTTTC.

The chain combines TRBV14 with TRBJ1-2; D is undetermined. The ends were cut back, 4 bases at V and 8 bases at J, with 11 bases in the middle. The CDR3 contains 12 residues. Germline lookup yields CDR1 SGHDN and CDR2 FVKESK. CDR3 bases: TGTGCCAGCAGCCCCGGGGATCTCGGCTACACCTTC. Protein: CASSPGDLGYTF.

This clonotype occurred once. The V call is TRBV7-1, the J call TRBJ1-1; D unclear. TRBV7-1 belongs to the ORF category, with a function that is uncertain. The CDR3 has 12 amino acids. Between the trimmed V and J ends, which lost 6 bases and 5 bases, there was a span of 10 bases. The CDR3 is CASSHLSTEAFF. For the CDR3, the DNA is TGTGCCAGCAGTCATCTAAGTACTGAAGCTTTCTTT.